The following is a TCR beta chain sequence with its context. The data belong to a study of early T cells in non-severe SARS-CoV-2 infection. MiXCR was run by TCRdb on the 5' RACE reads, yielding one entry per CDR3 protein. The sample lists around 78,000 distinct CDR3 sequences, 9.5% to 13% occurring once. The V and J ends lost 2 bases and 6 bases, in that order; junction bases with no gene match: 5. CDR1 and CDR2 from the germline V gene are MNHEY and SVGAGI. This CDR3 contains 14 residues. Sequencing was performed on whole blood, taken at baseline. The chain couples TRBV6-5 to TRBJ2-7, with TRBD1 matching 9 bases. This receptor was identified in an adult who was a healthcare worker with PCR-confirmed SARS-CoV-2 infection or an uninfected control (not recorded which). CDR3 coding DNA: TGTGCCAGCAGTTACGGGGACAGGGCTGGCGAGCAGTACTTC. Encoded protein: CASSYGDRAGEQYF.